This record covers a single T cell receptor (beta chain). This CDR3 has 15 amino acids. V was shortened by 0 bases and J by 1 base, with 10 bases between the two germline ends. Per the germline V gene, CDR1 is SGHNT and CDR2 is YYREEE (reference sequence). These data belong to a study of blood T cell repertoires in COVID-19. Study as a whole: Samples came from the United States, Italy and Spain, spanning acute and convalescent COVID-19.

The age range of participants was 18 to 89 years, with residence in about two dozen US areas. Clones were sequenced by immunoSEQ multiplex PCR, and TCRdb holds only the in-frame ones, with some missing. The sample yields roughly 300,000 clones, 85% to 90% seen once. V gene TRBV5-4 combines with J gene TRBJ2-5; D perhaps matches TRBD2 (6 bases). The sequence was obtained from a woman under 30 who had recovered from COVID-19. Source material: PBMCs or T cells enriched from blood (not recorded which). The CDR3 DNA is TGTGCCAGCAGCTTGGCGGGGGACGTCCAAGAGACCCAGTACTTC. Encoded protein: CASSLAGDVQETQYF.